This paragraph covers one TCR beta chain sequence. Combining a sample-barcoded 5' primer with a J-beta primer mix, a second PCR ran for roughly 6 to 11 cycles. TCRdb used MiXCR to reprocess the 5' RACE reads, holding one entry per CDR3 protein. The repertoire holds under 2,000,000 distinct CDR3 sequences, with around half as singletons. The data stem from a study of blood T cells in healthy people across ages. The CDR3 is 13 amino acids. Trimming pared 11 bases from V and 1 base from J, leaving 12 bases between. The germline V gene has CDR1 SNHLY and CDR2 FYNNEI. Sequences were obtained from blood. This clonotype was sampled from a woman aged 40 to 50 in good health. The rearrangement links TRBV2 to TRBJ2-1, with D tentatively TRBD1 or TRBD2 (5 bases each). CDR3 coding DNA: TGTGCCCGAGAAGGGACGTCCTACAATGAGCAGTTCTTC. Its translation is CAREGTSYNEQFF.